Each of the 18 T cell receptor beta chains below was sequenced from the same sample in a study of graft-versus-host responses after intestinal transplantation. Libraries were prepared by immunoSEQ multiplex PCR; TCRdb keeps only in-frame clonotypes and omits some of them. The table shows around 110,000 clones, with around 94% occurring only once. Their recognized antigens are unknown. This sample comprised unstimulated CD4+ T cells sorted from spleen or lymph node cells, obtained before transplant. All receptors come from a human donor who was the organ donor for an intestinal transplant.

This sequence joins TRBV11-3 and TRBJ1-2; D is unclear. V dropped 6 bases and J dropped 1 base, with 12 bases sitting between them. The CDR3 is made up of 14 amino acids. Germline CDR1 is SGHNT and CDR2 is YENEEA. The CDR3 region is CASRIFLFNYGYTF. The CDR3 DNA reads TGTGCCAGCAGGATTTTTTTATTTAACTATGGCTACACCTTC.

This chain links TRBV5-4 with TRBJ2-3, with 10 bases that match TRBD2. From germline, CDR1 is SGHNT and CDR2 YYREEE (reference sequence). The ends lost 0 bases at V and 3 bases at J; junction bases unmatched: 10. The length of the CDR3 is 18 residues. The CDR3 coding sequence is TGTGCCAGCAGCTTGGCCTGGTCTAGCGGGAGATATACAGATACGCAGTATTTT. Translating gives CASSLAWSSGRYTDTQYF.

V is TRBV10-3 and J is TRBJ2-5, with D possibly being TRBD2 (6 bases). The CDR3 covers 12 residues. Germline CDR1 reads ENHRY; CDR2 reads SYGVKD. V was clipped by 5 bases and J by 5 bases, with 9 bases between them. The CDR3 nucleotides are TGTGCCATCAGTCCAGGGAGGGAGACCCAGTACTTC. Translation gives CAISPGRETQYF.

This clone has only one observation. V gene TRBV18 combines with J gene TRBJ1-5, with a possible D match to TRBD1 (5 bases). CDR3 length: 17 amino acids. Germline CDR1 reads KGHSH; CDR2 reads LQKENI. V was trimmed by 3 bases and J by 1 base, leaving 16 bases between them. The CDR3: CASSPDFWGPSNQPQHF. For the CDR3, the DNA is TGTGCCAGCTCACCCGATTTTTGGGGACCGAGCAATCAGCCCCAGCATTTT.

The chain links TRBV7-8 to TRBJ2-1; D unclear. This CDR3 spans 15 amino acids. The V gene lost 3 bases and the J gene lost 5 bases, with 14 bases spanning the gap. Germline assignment: CDR1 SGHVS and CDR2 FQNEAQ. The chain's CDR3 is CASSFRRLDHNEQFF. The CDR3 nucleotides read TGTGCCAGCAGCTTTCGGCGACTGGACCACAATGAGCAGTTCTTC.

Comment on this clone: The junction departs from germline at one end; a sequencing error may be responsible. This chain connects TRBV5-4 to TRBJ2-7, with 7 nucleotides matching TRBD2. The V gene's germline CDR1 is SGHNT and CDR2 YYREEE (reference sequence). The CDR3 spans 12 residues. CDR3 bases: TGTGCCAGCAGTTTGGAGCGGGGCGAGCAGTACTTC. This translates into CASSLERGEQYF.

This rearrangement joins TRBV5-1 to TRBJ1-1; 7 nucleotides align to TRBD1. CDR1 and CDR2 from the germline V gene are SGHRS and YFSETQ. The CDR3 loop spans 13 amino acids. V was clipped by 2 bases and J by 6 bases; unmatched bases: 4. CDR3 loop: CASSLLTGSEAFF. The CDR3 nucleotides read TGCGCCAGCAGCTTATTGACAGGGTCTGAAGCTTTCTTT.

The chain is built from TRBV6-1 and TRBJ1-2; D is possibly TRBD1 (5 bases). This CDR3 contains 12 residues. Looked up from germline, CDR1 is MNHNS and CDR2 is SASEGT. Trimming took 7 bases from V and 4 from J, leaving 10 bases between them. CDR3 loop: CASIARGYGYTF. Here the CDR3 DNA reads TGTGCCAGCATAGCTAGGGGCTATGGCTACACCTTC.

The chain employs TRBV18 and TRBJ2-5; TRBD2 is a possible D gene (5 bases). CDR3 length: 13 amino acids. CDR1 KGHSH and CDR2 LQKENI come from the germline V gene. With 1 base removed from V and 5 bases from J, the gap between germline ends came to 8 bases. The CDR3 coding sequence is TGTGCCAGCTCACCACGGGAGTCGGAGACCCAGTACTTC. Translating gives CASSPRESETQYF.

The chain joins TRBV28 to TRBJ2-7; perhaps TRBD1 as D (5 bases). V was clipped by 8 bases and J by 9 bases, with 11 bases between them. This CDR3 has 10 residues. Germline V lookup: CDR1 MDHEN, CDR2 SYDVKM. In DNA, the CDR3 is TGTGCCAGCCCAGGGCCCATGCAGTACTTC. It translates to CASPGPMQYF.

The rearrangement links TRBV4-1 to TRBJ1-1; D call uncertain. V gave up 8 bases and J gave up 6 bases, with 22 bases separating them. In germline, CDR1 is MGHRA, CDR2 YSYEKL. The CDR3 runs 15 residues. The CDR3 protein is CASVPRGHGIPEAFF. The CDR3 bases are TGCGCCAGCGTCCCGAGAGGTCATGGGATCCCTGAAGCTTTCTTT.

The J gene is TRBJ2-7, the V gene TRBV2, with 13 positions matching TRBD2. Germline loops: CDR1 SNHLY, CDR2 FYNNEI. This CDR3 has 13 amino acids. Losses at the gene ends were 8 bases for V and 6 bases for J; bases not matched to a gene: 4. The CDR3 reads CASGTSGIGEQYF. The CDR3 nucleotides are TGTGCCAGCGGGACTAGCGGGATTGGCGAGCAGTACTTC.

The chain joins TRBV6-1 to TRBJ1-4; D is undetermined. Trimming removed 5 bases at V and 4 bases at J, with 2 bases between. This CDR3 has 11 residues. CDR1 and CDR2 from the germline V gene are MNHNS and SASEGT. The CDR3 protein is CASSFNEKLFF. The CDR3 nucleotides are TGTGCCAGCAGTTTTAATGAAAAACTGTTTTTT.

The chain carries TRBV9 and TRBJ2-7; D is unclear. V dropped 0 bases and J dropped 6 bases, with 10 bases sitting between them. Germline-derived CDR1 and CDR2 are SGDLS and YYNGEE. The CDR3 sequence is 13 residues long. The CDR3 is CASSVGSSGEQYF. CDR3 DNA sequence: TGTGCCAGCAGCGTAGGCAGTTCTGGCGAGCAGTACTTC.

The chain is built from TRBV4-1 and TRBJ2-3; 10 bases are a match to TRBD2. Germline trimming cut 4 bases from V and 0 bases from J; bases unmatched to any gene: 7. Germline V CDR1 and CDR2: MGHRA, YSYEKL. The length of the CDR3 is 17 residues. The CDR3 sequence: CASSLREAGGSTDTQYF. As DNA, the CDR3 is TGCGCCAGCAGCCTACGAGAAGCGGGAGGGAGCACAGATACGCAGTATTTT.

This clone came up once. This chain joins TRBV30 and TRBJ2-7; 9 bases map to TRBD1. Germline-derived CDR1 and CDR2 are GTSNPN and SVGIG (reference sequence). The CDR3 sequence is 15 residues long. Losses at the gene ends were 5 bases for V and 1 base for J; bases not matched to a gene: 9. Here the CDR3 DNA reads TGTGCCTGGCGATTACCGGGACAGGGATCCTACGAGCAGTACTTC. Its protein is CAWRLPGQGSYEQYF. Combining the CDR3 with reference TRBV30 and TRBJ2-7 gives the whole variable domain SQTIHQWPATLVQPVGSPLSLECTVEGTSNPNLYWYRQAAGRGLQLLFYSVGIGQISSEVPQNLSASRPQDRQFILSSKKLLLSDSGFYLCAWRLPGQGSYEQYFGPGTRLTVT.

The chain is built from TRBV27 and TRBJ2-7, with 7 bases matching TRBD2. This CDR3 contains 14 residues. The ends lost 6 bases at V and 6 bases at J; junction bases unmatched: 11. Germline V gene sequence: CDR1 MNHEY, CDR2 SMNVEV (reference sequence). The CDR3 sequence: CASSPGLPYSEQYF. The CDR3 region has the DNA TGTGCCAGCAGCCCGGGACTACCTTATTCCGAGCAGTACTTC.

This clone was recorded a few times. V usage is TRBV4-2 and J usage is TRBJ2-1; 10 bases fit TRBD2. The CDR3 has 16 residues. CDR1 and CDR2 (germline): LGHNA, YNFKEQ. V trimming: 0 bases; J trimming: 9 bases; junction bases outside the gene matches: 8. The DNA of the CDR3 is TGTGCCAGCAGCCAAGATATAGCTAGCGGGAGTCTTGAGCAGTTCTTC. This gives the protein CASSQDIASGSLEQFF.